These 24 T cell receptor beta chains were sequenced from one sample in a study of spatial heterogeneity in lung cancer. TCRdb fed the 5' RACE reads into MiXCR, producing one record per CDR3 protein. The table has 45,000 to 65,000 distinct CDR3 sequences, roughly 7% seen once; the top ten hold about a third. Indicated time point: blood at routine non-recurrence follow-up after resection. Researchers sequenced whole RNA taken from tumor, nontumor lung or frozen PBMC without sorting. The specimen comprised PBMCs, sampled at follow-up. The source is a female donor with early-stage non-small cell lung cancer.

This clonotype was seen many times. The chain employs TRBV5-1 and TRBJ2-3; 11 nucleotides align to TRBD1. J gave up 3 bases and V 0 bases, and 12 bases lay outside the gene matches. This CDR3 spans 19 amino acids. Germline V gene data show CDR1 as SGHRS and CDR2 as YFSETQ. CDR3 sequence (DNA): TGCGCCAGCAGCTTGGGCAAGGGTACCGGGACAGGGGGAACAGATACGCAGTATTTT. It encodes CASSLGKGTGTGGTDTQYF. Together with reference TRBV5-1 and TRBJ2-3, the CDR3 gives the full variable domain: KAGVTQTPRYLIKTRGQQVTLSCSPISGHRSVSWYQQTPGQGLQFLFEYFSETQRNKGNFPGRFSGRQFSNSRSEMNVSTLELGDSALYLCASSLGKGTGTGGTDTQYFGPGTRLTVL.

In regard to this clonotype: Possible read error: a much larger clone is one base away. The chain employs TRBV28 and TRBJ2-3; 7 nucleotides align to TRBD1. Germline V gives CDR1 MDHEN, CDR2 SYDVKM. CDR3 size: 13 residues. Written as DNA, the CDR3 is TGTTCCAGTAAAGGGGGCGGCACAGATACGCAGTATTTT. Its protein is CSSKGGGTDTQYF.

At least ten counts were recorded for this clonotype. This chain joins TRBV28 and TRBJ2-1; TRBD2 matches at 7 bases. Germline values: CDR1 MDHEN, CDR2 SYDVKM. V shed 4 bases, J shed 1 base, and the junction held 16 bases outside the gene matches. This CDR3 has 19 amino acids. The DNA for the CDR3 is TGTGCCAGCAGTTCCCCGGGCGCGGGGGTCGTCGGGTCCTACAATGAGCAGTTCTTC. It encodes CASSSPGAGVVGSYNEQFF.

V is TRBV28 and J is TRBJ2-2, with D unresolved. The CDR3 covers 14 residues. V was shortened by 10 bases and J by 6 bases, with 18 bases between the two germline ends. Germline assignment: CDR1 MDHEN and CDR2 SYDVKM. CDR3 in DNA: TGTGCCACCACTGGGTCAGTCCTTGCCGGGGAGCTGTTTTTT. It specifies CATTGSVLAGELFF.

This clonotype was recorded many times. The chain uses TRBV6-5 and TRBJ2-5; unclear D gene. CDR3 length: 14 amino acids. Trimming removed 0 bases at V and 2 bases at J, with 7 bases between. Per the germline V gene, CDR1 is MNHEY and CDR2 is SVGAGI. The CDR3 DNA follows: TGTGCCAGCAGTTACTCGCGGCTACAAGAGACCCAGTACTTC. Translation gives CASSYSRLQETQYF.

This clonotype has a handful of counts. The rearrangement joins TRBV18 to TRBJ1-5; 12 nucleotides line up with TRBD1. Germline V gene lookup returns CDR1 KGHSH and CDR2 LQKENI. V dropped 3 bases and J dropped 6; count of bases not matched to a gene: 3. CDR3 length: 15 residues. The CDR3 region is CASSPGQGAGQPQHF. In DNA, the CDR3 is TGTGCCAGCTCACCGGGACAGGGGGCGGGTCAGCCCCAGCATTTT.

In this sample, this clonotype turned up a few times. The CDR3 DNA reads as TGTGCCAGCAGCCGGACAAGTGGTCAGCCCCAGCATTTT. This encodes CASSRTSGQPQHF. The chain is built from TRBV7-6 and TRBJ1-5, with TRBD1 as a possible D gene (5 bases). The CDR3 has 13 residues. CDR1 and CDR2 from the germline V gene are SGHVS and FNYEAQ. V was pared by 5 bases and J by 6 bases, with 11 bases between. Together with reference TRBV7-6 and TRBJ1-5, the CDR3 gives the full variable domain: GAGVSQSPRYKVTKRGQDVALRCDPISGHVSLYWYRQALGQGPEFLTYFNYEAQQDKSGLPNDRFSAERPEGSISTLTIQRTEQRDSAMYRCASSRTSGQPQHFGDGTRLSIL.

This rearrangement joins TRBV4-1 to TRBJ2-5; tentatively, D is TRBD1 (6 bases). Germline values: CDR1 MGHRA, CDR2 YSYEKL. The CDR3 has 16 amino acids. With 3 bases removed from V and 2 bases from J, the gap between germline ends came to 16 bases. This CDR3 reads CASSQYPGQKQETQYF. CDR3 nucleotide sequence: TGCGCCAGCAGCCAGTATCCCGGACAGAAACAAGAGACCCAGTACTTC.

This clonotype has a count of ten or more. V gene TRBV27 combines with J gene TRBJ2-1, with 7 bases lining up with TRBD2. With 5 bases clipped from V and 7 bases from J, the junction kept 11 bases outside the gene matches. This CDR3 contains 15 residues. CDR1 MNHEY and CDR2 SMNVEV come from the germline V gene (reference sequence). CDR3 in DNA: TGTGCCAGCAGTAGAGCGCTAGCGGTAATTAATGAGCAGTTCTTC. Translation gives CASSRALAVINEQFF.

The chain couples TRBV28 to TRBJ1-5; TRBD1 is a possible D gene (6 bases). Trimming removed 4 bases at V and 0 bases at J, with 13 bases between. The CDR3 is 16 residues long. CDR1 and CDR2 from the germline V gene are MDHEN and SYDVKM. Written as DNA, the CDR3 is TGTGCCAGCAGTTCCCCGCAGGGGTATAGCAATCAGCCCCAGCATTTT. Translating gives CASSSPQGYSNQPQHF.

This clonotype has a count of ten or more. This chain connects TRBV2 to TRBJ2-4; D is possibly TRBD2 (6 bases). The germline V and J ends were trimmed by 4 bases and 8 bases, with 9 bases remaining between them. The CDR3 totals 12 residues. Germline CDR1 is SNHLY and CDR2 is FYNNEI. CDR3 coding DNA: TGTGCCAGCAGTGCGGAGGGGCACATTCAGTACTTC. It codes for CASSAEGHIQYF.

This clonotype was seen more than once but under ten times. The genes are TRBV5-6 and TRBJ1-3; D is unresolved. V was clipped by 5 bases and J by 0 bases, with 9 bases between them. The CDR3 totals 14 residues. Per germline, CDR1 SGHDT and CDR2 YYEEEE. The CDR3 spells CASRGVGSGNTIYF. The CDR3 DNA reads as TGTGCCAGCAGAGGAGTAGGCTCTGGAAACACCATATATTTT.

The chain recombines TRBV12-5 with TRBJ2-7; a possible D gene is TRBD2 (6 bases). Trimming took 0 bases from V and 6 from J, leaving 18 bases between them. Germline CDR1 LGHNT, CDR2 FRNRAP. The CDR3 has 16 residues. The CDR3 DNA sequence: TGTGCTAGTGGTTTGGTCTTAAGAGCGGGTGGGGTCGAGCAGTACTTC. Protein sequence: CASGLVLRAGGVEQYF.

The chain employs TRBV29-1 and TRBJ1-2, with 7 bases fitting TRBD1. The CDR3 is 13 amino acids. Trimming took 5 bases from V and 3 from J; bases not matched to a gene: 6. Germline loops: CDR1 SQVTM, CDR2 ANQGSEA. CDR3 residues: CSVSTGVYYGYTF. CDR3 DNA sequence: TGCAGCGTTTCCACAGGGGTTTACTATGGCTACACCTTC.

This clonotype was observed a few times. J is TRBJ1-1 and V is TRBV28; D possibly corresponds to TRBD1 (6 bases). V was cut by 3 bases and J by 5 bases, with 10 bases left in between. From germline, CDR1 is MDHEN and CDR2 SYDVKM. The CDR3 totals 13 residues. For the CDR3, the DNA is TGTGCCAGCAGTTTCCAGGGGAGGACTGAAGCTTTCTTT. Protein sequence: CASSFQGRTEAFF.

This clonotype was seen at least ten times. The chain has TRBV6-5 and TRBJ2-6; D is perhaps TRBD1 (6 bases). The CDR3 sequence is 19 residues long. V was trimmed by 7 bases and J by 0 bases, leaving 22 bases between them. From germline, CDR1 is MNHEY and CDR2 SVGAGI. CDR3 in amino acids: CASTQSGQGTGSGANVLTF. CDR3 nucleotide sequence: TGTGCCAGCACCCAGAGTGGGCAGGGGACCGGCTCTGGGGCCAACGTCCTGACTTTC.

This clonotype has at least ten counts. CDR3 nucleotide sequence: TGTGCCAGCAGCCAAGATGGAGGGAACACTGAAGCTTTCTTT. This sequence encodes CASSQDGGNTEAFF. The J gene is TRBJ1-1, the V gene TRBV4-2; D call uncertain. The CDR3 covers 14 residues. Germline values: CDR1 LGHNA, CDR2 YNFKEQ. V lost 0 bases and J lost 1, with 6 bases in between.

This clonotype was counted many times. The chain has TRBV2 and TRBJ1-4, with D unclear. From germline, CDR1 is SNHLY and CDR2 FYNNEI. The CDR3 covers 12 residues. V was shortened by 7 bases and J by 5 bases, with 8 bases between the two germline ends. The CDR3 protein is CASKRANEKLFF. The CDR3 nucleotides read TGTGCCAGCAAGCGGGCGAATGAAAAACTGTTTTTT.

This clonotype was observed many times. The V gene is TRBV20-1, the J gene TRBJ2-1; TRBD2 matches 14 bases. The CDR3 loop spans 16 amino acids. V was clipped by 3 bases and J by 0 bases; unmatched bases: 1. Germline V gives CDR1 DFQATT, CDR2 SNEGSKA (reference sequence). The CDR3 DNA is TGCAGTGCTAGGGGACTAGCGGGGGCCTCCTACAATGAGCAGTTCTTC. This sequence encodes CSARGLAGASYNEQFF.

This clonotype was detected many times. The V and J genes are TRBV28 and TRBJ1-6, with 7 bases fitting TRBD1. The germline CDR1 and CDR2 sequences are MDHEN and SYDVKM. V gave up 2 bases and J gave up 5 bases; unmatched junction bases: 6. The CDR3 spans 16 residues. For the CDR3, the DNA is TGTGCCAGCAGTTTAAGGTCGGGGACAGATAATTCACCCCTCCACTTT. This encodes CASSLRSGTDNSPLHF.

There are a few counts of this clonotype. The V gene is TRBV9, the J gene TRBJ1-6; 8 bases fit TRBD1. The CDR3 spans 16 residues. V shed 0 bases, J shed 5 bases, and the junction held 4 bases outside the gene matches. Germline V gives CDR1 SGDLS, CDR2 YYNGEE. In DNA, the CDR3 is TGTGCCAGCAGCGTAGGGCAGGGGGCCGATAATTCACCCCTCCACTTT. This sequence encodes CASSVGQGADNSPLHF.

The chain's CDR3 is CASSERRTSNTGELFF. In DNA form, the CDR3 reads TGTGCCAGCAGTGAGAGGCGGACTTCGAACACCGGGGAGCTGTTTTTT. The genes are TRBV27 and TRBJ2-2; D may be TRBD2 (5 bases). Germline V lookup: CDR1 MNHEY, CDR2 SMNVEV (reference sequence). Trimming removed 5 bases at V and 0 bases at J, with 13 bases between. The CDR3 totals 16 residues.

This clonotype was seen ten or more times. V gene TRBV4-3 combines with J gene TRBJ2-2; either TRBD1 or TRBD2 may fit D (5 bases each). V gave up 6 bases and J gave up 4 bases, with 15 bases separating them. This CDR3 spans 15 amino acids. The germline V gene encodes CDR1 LGHNA and CDR2 YSLEER. This CDR3 reads CASRLPWGCTGELFF. The CDR3 bases are TGCGCCAGCAGACTACCTTGGGGGTGCACCGGGGAGCTGTTTTTT.

This clonotype was seen ten or more times. This rearrangement joins TRBV7-9 to TRBJ1-1; D is perhaps TRBD1 (6 bases). Germline CDR1 and CDR2: SEHNR and FQNEAQ (reference sequence). V shed 3 bases and J shed 7 bases, with 15 bases lying between them. The CDR3 runs to 14 residues. CDR3 sequence (DNA): TGTGCCAGCAGCTTTTCTCAAACAGGGATTGAAGCTTTCTTT. This translates into CASSFSQTGIEAFF.